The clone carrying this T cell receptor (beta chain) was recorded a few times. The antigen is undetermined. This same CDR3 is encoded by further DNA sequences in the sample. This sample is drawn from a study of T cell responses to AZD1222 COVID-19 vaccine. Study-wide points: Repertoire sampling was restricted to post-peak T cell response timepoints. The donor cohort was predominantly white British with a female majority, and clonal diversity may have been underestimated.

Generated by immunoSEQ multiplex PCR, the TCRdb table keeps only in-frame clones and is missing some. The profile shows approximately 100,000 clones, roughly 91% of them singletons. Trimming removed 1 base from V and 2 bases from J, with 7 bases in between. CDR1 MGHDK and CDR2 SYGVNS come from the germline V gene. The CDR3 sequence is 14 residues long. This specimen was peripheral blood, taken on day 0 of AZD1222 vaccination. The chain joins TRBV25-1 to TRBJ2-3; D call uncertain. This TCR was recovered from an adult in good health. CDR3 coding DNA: TGTGCCAGCAGTGAATTCAGCCTCACAGATACGCAGTATTTT. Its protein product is CASSEFSLTDTQYF.